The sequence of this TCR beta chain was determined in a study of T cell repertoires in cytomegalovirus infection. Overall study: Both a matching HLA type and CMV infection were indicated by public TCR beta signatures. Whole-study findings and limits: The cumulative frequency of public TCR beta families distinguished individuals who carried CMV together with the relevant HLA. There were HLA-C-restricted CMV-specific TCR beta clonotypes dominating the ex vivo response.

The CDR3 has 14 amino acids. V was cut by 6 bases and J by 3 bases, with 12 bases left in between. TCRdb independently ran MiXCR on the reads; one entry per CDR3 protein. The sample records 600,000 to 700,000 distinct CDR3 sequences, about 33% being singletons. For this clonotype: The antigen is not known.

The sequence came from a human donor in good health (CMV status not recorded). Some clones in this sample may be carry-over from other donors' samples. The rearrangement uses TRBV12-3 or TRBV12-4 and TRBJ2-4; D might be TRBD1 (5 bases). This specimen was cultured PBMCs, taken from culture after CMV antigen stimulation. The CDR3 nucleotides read TGTGCCAGCAGCCCCGCCCAGGGCAAAAACATTCAGTACTTC. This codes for CASSPAQGKNIQYF.